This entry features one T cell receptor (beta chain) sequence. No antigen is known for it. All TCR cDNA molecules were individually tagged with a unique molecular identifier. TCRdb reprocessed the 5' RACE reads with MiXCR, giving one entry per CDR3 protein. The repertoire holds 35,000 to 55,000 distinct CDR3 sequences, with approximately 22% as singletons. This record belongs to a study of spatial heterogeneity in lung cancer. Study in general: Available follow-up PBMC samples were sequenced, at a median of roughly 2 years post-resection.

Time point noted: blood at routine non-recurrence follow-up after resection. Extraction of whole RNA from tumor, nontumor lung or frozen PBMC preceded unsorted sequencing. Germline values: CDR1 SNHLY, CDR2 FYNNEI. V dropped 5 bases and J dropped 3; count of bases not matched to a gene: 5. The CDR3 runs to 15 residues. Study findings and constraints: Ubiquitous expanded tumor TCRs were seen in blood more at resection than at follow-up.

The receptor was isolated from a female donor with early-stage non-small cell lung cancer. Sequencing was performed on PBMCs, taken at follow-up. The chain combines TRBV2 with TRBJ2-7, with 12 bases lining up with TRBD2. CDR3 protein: CASSLRLAGVYEQYF. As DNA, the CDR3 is TGTGCCAGCAGTCTCCGACTAGCGGGAGTCTACGAGCAGTACTTC.